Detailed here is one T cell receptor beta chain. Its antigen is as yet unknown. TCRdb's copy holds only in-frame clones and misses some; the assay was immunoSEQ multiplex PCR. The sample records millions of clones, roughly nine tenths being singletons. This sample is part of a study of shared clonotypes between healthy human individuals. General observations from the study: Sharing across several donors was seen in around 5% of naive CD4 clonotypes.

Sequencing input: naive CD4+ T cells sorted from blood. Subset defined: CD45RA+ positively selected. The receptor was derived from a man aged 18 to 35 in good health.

CDR3: CASSQGGRLAKNIQYF. CDR3 DNA sequence: TGCGCCAGCAGCCAAGGGGGGCGACTAGCCAAAAACATTCAGTACTTC. The J gene is TRBJ2-4, the V gene TRBV4-1, with D tentatively TRBD1 (6 bases). V was cut by 1 base and J by 0 bases, with 10 bases left in between. This CDR3 spans 16 amino acids. The germline V gene has CDR1 MGHRA and CDR2 YSYEKL.